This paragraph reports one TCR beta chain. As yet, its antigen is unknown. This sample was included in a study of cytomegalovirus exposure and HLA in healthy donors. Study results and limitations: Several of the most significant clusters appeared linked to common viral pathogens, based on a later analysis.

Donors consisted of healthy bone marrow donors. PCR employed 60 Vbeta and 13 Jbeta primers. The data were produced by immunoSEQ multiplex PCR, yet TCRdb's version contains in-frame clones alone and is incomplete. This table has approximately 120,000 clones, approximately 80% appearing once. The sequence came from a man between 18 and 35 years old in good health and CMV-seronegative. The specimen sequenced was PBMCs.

CDR3 loop: CASSQAPTTVNTEAFF. CDR3 DNA sequence: TGTGCCAGCAGCCAAGCACCGACTACTGTGAACACTGAAGCTTTCTTT. V is TRBV14 and J is TRBJ1-1; D not certain. V was pared by 1 base and J by 0 bases, with 12 bases between. The germline gives CDR1 SGHDN, CDR2 FVKESK. This CDR3 comprises 16 residues.